These 14 T cell receptor beta chains originate from one sample sequenced in a study of blood T cell repertoires in COVID-19. Assay: immunoSEQ multiplex PCR; the TCRdb copy retains only in-frame clones and omits some. The sample has 200,000 to 250,000 clones, more than 85% seen once. Material for sequencing was peripheral blood. Every receptor here comes from a man aged 60 to 75 with acute or convalescent COVID-19.

The J gene is TRBJ2-7, the V gene TRBV10-2; D remains unclear. This CDR3 is 12 amino acids long. V dropped 4 bases and J dropped 3 bases, with 7 bases sitting between them. The germline V gene encodes CDR1 WSHSY and CDR2 SAAADI. CDR3 residues: CASSGNGYEQYF. The DNA for the CDR3 is TGCGCCAGCAGTGGTAACGGCTACGAGCAGTACTTC.

This rearrangement joins TRBV14 to TRBJ2-1; 9 bases line up with TRBD2. Germline-derived CDR1 and CDR2 are SGHDN and FVKESK. The CDR3 has 15 amino acids. V dropped 6 bases and J dropped 0; count of bases not matched to a gene: 3. The DNA of the CDR3 is TGTGCCAGCAGACATAGCGGGAGCTCCTACAATGAGCAGTTCTTC. The encoded protein is CASRHSGSSYNEQFF. The full variable domain, its missing parts supplied by reference TRBV14 and TRBJ2-1, is EAGVTQFPSHSVIEKGQTVTLRCDPISGHDNLYWYRRVMGKEIKFLLHFVKESKQDESGMPNNRFLAERTGGTYSTLKVQPAELEDSGVYFCASRHSGSSYNEQFFGPGTRLTVL.

V usage is TRBV7-9 and J usage is TRBJ2-5; TRBD1 matches 10 bases. Germline values: CDR1 SEHNR, CDR2 FQNEAQ (reference sequence). The CDR3 totals 15 residues. Trimming took 2 bases from V and 5 from J; bases not matched to a gene: 5. This CDR3 reads CASSLRQGAFETQYF. Here the CDR3 DNA reads TGTGCCAGCAGCTTACGACAGGGGGCCTTCGAGACCCAGTACTTC.

The chain employs TRBV6-5 and TRBJ1-1, with 10 positions matching TRBD1. Germline CDR1 MNHEY, CDR2 SVGAGI. This CDR3 region has 15 residues. With 2 bases clipped from V and 5 bases from J, the junction kept 5 bases outside the gene matches. The CDR3 DNA reads TGTGCCAGCAGTTACGGCGACAGGGGGCCGACTGAAGCTTTCTTT. Its translation: CASSYGDRGPTEAFF.

The chain couples TRBV4-3 to TRBJ2-1; 12 nucleotides agree with TRBD2. The CDR3 contains 17 residues. In germline, CDR1 is LGHNA, CDR2 YSLEER. The V segment lost 0 bases and the J segment 10 bases; nucleotides outside the gene matches: 10. The CDR3 coding sequence is TGCGCCAGCAGCCAAGAGCCTAGCGGGGGGGCGAAGGACGAGCAGTTCTTC. Its protein product is CASSQEPSGGAKDEQFF.

The gene calls are TRBV11-2 and TRBJ1-1, with 9 bases that match TRBD1. The CDR3 consists of 15 residues. Trimming at V came to 3 bases and at J to 5 bases, leaving 7 bases not matched to a gene. Germline V lookup: CDR1 SGHAT, CDR2 FQNNGV. In nucleotides, the CDR3 is TGTGCCAGCAGCTTTCGGGGGACAGGGTTGACTGAAGCTTTCTTT. It translates to CASSFRGTGLTEAFF. Together with reference TRBV11-2 and TRBJ1-1, the CDR3 gives the full variable domain: EAGVAQSPRYKIIEKRQSVAFWCNPISGHATLYWYQQILGQGPKLLIQFQNNGVVDDSQLPKDRFSAERLKGVDSTLKIQPAKLEDSAVYLCASSFRGTGLTEAFFGQGTRLTVV.

CDR3 sequence (DNA): TGTGCCAGCACCCCCCCAGCGGGGGGGATACAAGAGACCCAGTACTTC. It codes for CASTPPAGGIQETQYF. This chain connects TRBV6-6 to TRBJ2-5; TRBD2 aligns across 10 bases. The CDR3 is 16 residues long. Germline CDR1 and CDR2: MNHNY and SVGAGI (reference sequence). J was trimmed by 2 bases and V by 7 bases; bases with no gene match: 10.

This sequence joins TRBV10-1 and TRBJ1-1; TRBD1 matches at 8 bases. The germline CDR1 and CDR2 sequences are WNHNN and SYGVQD (reference sequence). The ends lost 6 bases at V and 2 bases at J; junction bases unmatched: 5. The CDR3 totals 14 residues. CDR3 sequence: CASSQGAVNTEAFF. DNA of the CDR3: TGCGCCAGCAGCCAGGGGGCCGTAAACACTGAAGCTTTCTTT.

This chain uses TRBV14 with TRBJ2-1; 7 nucleotides match TRBD2. Trimming at V came to 4 bases and at J to 5 bases, leaving 8 bases not matched to a gene. Germline V CDR1 and CDR2: SGHDN, FVKESK. This CDR3 is 15 amino acids long. The CDR3, as DNA: TGTGCCAGCAGCCCGACTAGCTGGGGGGACAATGAGCAGTTCTTC. It specifies CASSPTSWGDNEQFF. Drawing the rest from reference TRBV14 and TRBJ2-1, the complete variable domain is EAGVTQFPSHSVIEKGQTVTLRCDPISGHDNLYWYRRVMGKEIKFLLHFVKESKQDESGMPNNRFLAERTGGTYSTLKVQPAELEDSGVYFCASSPTSWGDNEQFFGPGTRLTVL.

V gene TRBV7-9 combines with J gene TRBJ2-5; D is possibly TRBD2 (6 bases). The CDR3 extends over 12 amino acids. Germline lookup yields CDR1 SEHNR and CDR2 FQNEAQ (reference sequence). V lost 3 bases and J 4 bases, leaving 6 bases between the germline ends. The DNA of the CDR3 is TGTGCCAGCAGCTTCGGGGGAGAGACCCAGTACTTC. Protein product: CASSFGGETQYF.

The chain recombines TRBV7-9 with TRBJ1-2; no firm D call. V lost 2 bases, J lost 2 bases, and 9 bases lay in between. The germline gives CDR1 SEHNR, CDR2 FQNEAQ (reference sequence). This CDR3 region has 14 residues. The CDR3, as DNA: TGTGCCAGCAGCTTATTGCCGGAGAACTATGGCTACACCTTC. Translating it yields CASSLLPENYGYTF.

The chain employs TRBV5-5 and TRBJ1-4, with D hard to call. Germline values: CDR1 SGHKS, CDR2 YYEKEE (reference sequence). The V end lost 6 bases, the J end lost 0 bases, and 12 bases lay between the germline ends. The CDR3 runs 15 residues. CDR3 amino acids: CASTTLGSTNEKLFF. CDR3 coding DNA: TGTGCCAGCACCACCCTAGGCTCAACTAATGAAAAACTGTTTTTT.

This sequence joins TRBV11-2 and TRBJ1-1; tentatively, D is TRBD1 (5 bases). CDR3 length: 13 amino acids. Germline V gene lookup returns CDR1 SGHAT and CDR2 FQNNGV. V was clipped by 1 base and J by 12 bases, with 15 bases between them. CDR3 nucleotide sequence: TGTGCCAGCAGCTTAGGGTCCAGGGATCGAACTTTCTTT. Its protein product is CASSLGSRDRTFF.

The V gene is TRBV24-1, the J gene TRBJ2-2; D is ambiguous. Germline CDR1 and CDR2: KGHDR and SFDVKD. Trimming took off 0 bases at V and 2 bases at J, with 3 bases between the two ends. The length of the CDR3 is 14 residues. This CDR3 reads CATSDLHNTGELFF. DNA for the CDR3: TGTGCCACCAGTGATTTGCATAACACCGGGGAGCTGTTTTTT.